This T cell receptor beta chain was identified in a study of T-cell reconstitution after alpha-beta-depleted transplantation in children. It was with unique molecular identifiers that the TCRbeta library was prepared. MiXCR was run by TCRdb on the PCR reads, yielding one entry per CDR3 protein. The sample carries about 540,000 distinct CDR3 sequences, approximately 20% recorded once. This CDR3 has 16 amino acids. Unmatched junction bases numbered 7, after V lost 6 bases and J lost 5 bases. Germline V gives CDR1 MGHRA, CDR2 YSYEKL. The chain joins TRBV4-1 to TRBJ2-1; 13 positions match TRBD2. The sequences come from PBMCs from the stem cell graft donor, collected from the stem cell graft. The sequence derives from a human donor who donated a stem cell graft to a child with acute lymphoblastic leukemia. In DNA, the CDR3 is TGCGCCAGCAGGCGAATAGGGACTAGCGGGGACAATGAGCAGTTCTTC. It yields the protein CASRRIGTSGDNEQFF.